This T cell receptor (beta chain) was retrieved from a study of T cell responses to AZD1222 COVID-19 vaccine. A word on this clone: Its antigen is not identified.

TCRdb keeps only in-frame clones here, not all; method: immunoSEQ multiplex PCR. The table includes 90,000 to 140,000 clones, more than 75% detected once. The study, taken as a whole, reports: There were repertoire samples only from the period after the peak T cell response. The study found vaccine-associated CD4 TCRs spanning spike, dominant at 160-218 and 743-854.

Germline CDR1 and CDR2: SGHRS and YFSETQ. The CDR3 spans 17 residues. Unmatched junction bases numbered 15, after V lost 3 bases and J lost 5 bases. The rearrangement links TRBV5-1 to TRBJ2-3; 7 bases line up with TRBD2. This TCR was sampled from an adult in good health. This sample comprised peripheral blood, obtained on day 0 of AZD1222 vaccination. This CDR3 reads CASSWDRREGRGDTQYF. The CDR3 nucleotides are TGCGCCAGCAGCTGGGATAGGAGGGAGGGCCGAGGAGATACGCAGTATTTT.